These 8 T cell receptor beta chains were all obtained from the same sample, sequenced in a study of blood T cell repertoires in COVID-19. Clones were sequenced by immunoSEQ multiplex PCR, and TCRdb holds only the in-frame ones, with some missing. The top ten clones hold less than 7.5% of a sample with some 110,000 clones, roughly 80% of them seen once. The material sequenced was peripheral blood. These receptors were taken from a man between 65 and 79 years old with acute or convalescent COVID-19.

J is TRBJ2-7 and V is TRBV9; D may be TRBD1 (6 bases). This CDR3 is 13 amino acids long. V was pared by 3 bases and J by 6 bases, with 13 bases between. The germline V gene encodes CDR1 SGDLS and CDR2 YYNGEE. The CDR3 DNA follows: TGTGCCAGCAGCGCGTCGACAGGTTCCGAGCAGTACTTC. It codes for CASSASTGSEQYF.

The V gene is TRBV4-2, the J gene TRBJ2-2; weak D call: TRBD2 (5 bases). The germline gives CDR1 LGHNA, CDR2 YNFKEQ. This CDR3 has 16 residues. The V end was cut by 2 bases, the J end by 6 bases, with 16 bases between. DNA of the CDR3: TGTGCCAGCAGCCAAATAAAACTAGTTCCCGCCGGGGAGCTGTTTTTT. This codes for CASSQIKLVPAGELFF.

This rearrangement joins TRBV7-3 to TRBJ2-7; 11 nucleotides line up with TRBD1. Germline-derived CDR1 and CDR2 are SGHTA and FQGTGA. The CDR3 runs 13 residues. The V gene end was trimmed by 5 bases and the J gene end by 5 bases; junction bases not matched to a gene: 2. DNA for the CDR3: TGTGCCAGCAGCAGGGACAGGGGGGACGAGCAGTACTTC. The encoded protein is CASSRDRGDEQYF.

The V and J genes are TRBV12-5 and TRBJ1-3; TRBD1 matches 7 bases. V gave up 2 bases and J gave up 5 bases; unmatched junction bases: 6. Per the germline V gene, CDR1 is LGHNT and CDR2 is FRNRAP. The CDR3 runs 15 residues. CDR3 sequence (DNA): TGTGCTAGTGGTTTGTTGAGGGACAGAAGAAACACCATATATTTT. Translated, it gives CASGLLRDRRNTIYF.

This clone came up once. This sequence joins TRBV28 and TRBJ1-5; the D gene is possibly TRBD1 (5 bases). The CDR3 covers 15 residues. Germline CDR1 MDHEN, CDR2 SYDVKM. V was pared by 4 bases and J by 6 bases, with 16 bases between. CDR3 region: CASSSPTVGRQPQHF. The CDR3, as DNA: TGTGCCAGCAGTTCCCCGACAGTAGGCCGTCAGCCCCAGCATTTT.

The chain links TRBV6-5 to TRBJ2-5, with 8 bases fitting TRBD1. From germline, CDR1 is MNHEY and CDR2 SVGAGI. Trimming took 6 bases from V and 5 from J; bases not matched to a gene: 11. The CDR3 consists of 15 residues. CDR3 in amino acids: CASRRLQGAGETQYF. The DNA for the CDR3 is TGTGCCAGCAGACGCCTCCAGGGGGCAGGGGAGACCCAGTACTTC.

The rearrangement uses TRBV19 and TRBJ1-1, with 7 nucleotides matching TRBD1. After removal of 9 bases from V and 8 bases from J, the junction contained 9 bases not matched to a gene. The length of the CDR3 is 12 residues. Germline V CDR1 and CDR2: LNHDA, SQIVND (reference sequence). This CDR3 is CASGQDLGEAFF. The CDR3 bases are TGTGCCAGCGGACAGGACCTGGGGGAAGCTTTCTTT.

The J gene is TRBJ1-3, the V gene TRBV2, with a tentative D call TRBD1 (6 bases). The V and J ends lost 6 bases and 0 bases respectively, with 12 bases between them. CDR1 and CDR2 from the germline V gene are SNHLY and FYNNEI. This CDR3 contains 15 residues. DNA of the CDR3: TGTGCCAGCAGGATAGGACAGACCTCTGGAAACACCATATATTTT. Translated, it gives CASRIGQTSGNTIYF.